The entry that follows covers one T cell receptor beta chain sequence. The antigen is undetermined. The protocol was immunoSEQ multiplex PCR, while the TCRdb copy is restricted to in-frame clones and leaves out a portion. The top ten hold about 0.06% of the sample, which has about 600,000 clones, less than 98% seen once. The data derive from a study of shared clonotypes between healthy human individuals. As for the study in general: Aged between 18 and 49, the donors were a couple of women and three men.

Study-wide results and limits: Memory subsets generally showed smaller estimated richness than naive subsets did.

This CDR3 spans 15 amino acids. The V gene end was trimmed by 6 bases and the J gene end by 0 bases; junction bases not matched to a gene: 8. Germline lookup yields CDR1 LNHDA and CDR2 SQIVND (reference sequence). Sequenced: naive CD4+ T cells sorted from blood. As to subset: CD45RA+ positively selected. This receptor was taken from a woman in her twenties or thirties in good health. V gene TRBV19 combines with J gene TRBJ2-7; 7 positions agree with TRBD2. The CDR3 sequence: CASSQLARSSYEQYF. The CDR3 bases are TGTGCCAGTAGCCAACTAGCGAGGAGCTCCTACGAGCAGTACTTC.